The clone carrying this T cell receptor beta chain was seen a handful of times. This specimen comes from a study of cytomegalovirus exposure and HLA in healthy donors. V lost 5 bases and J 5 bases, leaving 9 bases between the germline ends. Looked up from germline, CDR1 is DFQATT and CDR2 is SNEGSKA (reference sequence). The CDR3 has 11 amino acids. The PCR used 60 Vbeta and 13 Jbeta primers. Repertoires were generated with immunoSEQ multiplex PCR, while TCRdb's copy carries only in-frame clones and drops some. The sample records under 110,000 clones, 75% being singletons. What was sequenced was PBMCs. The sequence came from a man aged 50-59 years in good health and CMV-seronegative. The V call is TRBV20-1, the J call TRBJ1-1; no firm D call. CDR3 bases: TGCAGTGCTCCCCCGGGGACTGAAGCTTTCTTT. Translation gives CSAPPGTEAFF.